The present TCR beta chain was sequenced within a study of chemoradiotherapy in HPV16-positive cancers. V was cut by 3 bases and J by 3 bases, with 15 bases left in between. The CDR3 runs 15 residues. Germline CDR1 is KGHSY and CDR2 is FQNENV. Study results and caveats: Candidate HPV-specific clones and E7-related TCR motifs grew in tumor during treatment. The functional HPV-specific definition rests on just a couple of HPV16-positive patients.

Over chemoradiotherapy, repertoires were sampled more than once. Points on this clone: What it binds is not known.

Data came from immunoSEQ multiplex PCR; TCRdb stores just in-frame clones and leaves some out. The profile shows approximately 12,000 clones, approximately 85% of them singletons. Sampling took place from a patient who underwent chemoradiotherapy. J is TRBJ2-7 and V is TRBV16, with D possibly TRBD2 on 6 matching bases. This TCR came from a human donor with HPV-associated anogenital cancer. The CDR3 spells CASSQGGVGDYEQYF. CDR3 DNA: TGTGCCAGCAGCCAGGGCGGGGTGGGCGACTACGAGCAGTACTTC. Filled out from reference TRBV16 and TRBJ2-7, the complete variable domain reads GEEVAQTPKHLVRGEGQKAKLYCAPIKGHSYVFWYQQVLKNEFKFLISFQNENVFDETGMPKERFSAKCLPNSPCSLEIQATKLEDSAVYFCASSQGGVGDYEQYFGPGTRLTVT.